What follows is one T cell receptor beta chain and its context. The data derive from a study of blood T cell repertoires in COVID-19. The authors' processing: Amplified reference gene primers provided the basis for estimating nucleated cell counts. TCRdb keeps only in-frame clones here, not all; method: immunoSEQ multiplex PCR. V, J and clone size reflect that table, while D and trimming were determined from the DNA. The sample lists approximately 210,000 clones, 89% occurring once. In germline, CDR1 is MGHDK, CDR2 SYGVNS. V lost 3 bases to trimming and J lost 0 bases, with 14 bases between them. This CDR3 region has 17 residues.

The chain recombines TRBV25-1 with TRBJ2-2, with D possibly being TRBD1 (6 bases). Specimen: peripheral blood. The sequence was collected from a woman in her 40s with acute or convalescent COVID-19. The CDR3: CASSDSRGSPNTGELFF. The CDR3 nucleotides are TGTGCCAGCAGTGATTCCAGGGGTTCACCGAACACCGGGGAGCTGTTTTTT.